The clone carrying this T cell receptor beta chain was seen a few times. Recruited during active infection, patients (from Seattle) were subsequently followed longitudinally. These data originate in a study of blood T cell repertoires in COVID-19. About the research overall: Sites across the United States, Italy and Spain contributed samples from acute and convalescent COVID-19. PBMCs, B-cell-depleted T cells, or T cells provided the cDNA or gDNA that made up the material.

Germline loops: CDR1 LGHDT, CDR2 YNNKEL (reference sequence). This CDR3 contains 16 residues. The germline V and J ends were trimmed by 1 base and 7 bases, with 19 bases remaining between them. TCRdb's table, derived via immunoSEQ multiplex PCR, lists solely in-frame clones and lacks some. Here the sample spans 210,000 or so clones, under 90% being singletons. The sequenced sample consisted of peripheral blood. The J gene is TRBJ1-2, the V gene TRBV3-1 (or the pseudogene TRBV3-2), with D possibly matching TRBD1 (6 bases). The clonotype was recovered from an elderly woman with COVID-19, enrolled during active disease. CDR3 bases: TGTGCCAGCAGCCAAGGCGTTAGCAGGGGAAGCTTTGGCTACACCTTC. Translated: CASSQGVSRGSFGYTF.